This TCR beta chain was observed in a study of regulatory T cells in long-lasting Graves disease. Study information: Those Graves' patients who were newly diagnosed had been on antithyroid drugs under 3 months.

At least ten counts were recorded for this clonotype. Relying on iRepertoire HTBI primers and Arm-PCR of CDR3 regions, the team built TCR beta libraries. TCRdb used MiXCR to reprocess the multiplex PCR reads, holding one entry per CDR3 protein. The sample comprises about 440,000 distinct CDR3 sequences, 15% of which are singletons, and around 17% rests with the top ten. The V gene end was trimmed by 6 bases and the J gene end by 1 base; junction bases not matched to a gene: 10. The CDR3 extends over 16 amino acids. The V gene's germline CDR1 is MDHEN and CDR2 SYDVKM. Time point reported: newly diagnosed GD, antithyroid drugs for less than 3 months. RNA isolated from PBMCs was used to make the TCR library. A volume of around 9.9 milliliters of peripheral blood was collected in EDTA tubes. The same specimen was also included in a second study, on T cells in Graves' hyperthyroidism and ophthalmopathy. As that report states: Diagnostic decisions used clinical symptoms, serum thyroxine and TRAb, thyroid ultrasound and orbital computed tomography. A model using 13 V-J features told ophthalmopathy apart from stable hyperthyroidism.

The chain recombines TRBV28 with TRBJ2-7; 9 bases align to TRBD2. The source is a woman in her 30s with Graves disease. Sequenced material: peripheral blood mononuclear cells (PBMCs), taken at new diagnosis, from a patient treated with antithyroid drugs. CDR3 bases: TGTGCCAGCAGATTGATCCTAGCGGGGTTTTCCTACGAGCAGTACTTC. Amino acid sequence: CASRLILAGFSYEQYF.